A selection of T cell receptor beta chains follows, all from one sample in a study of shared clonotypes between healthy human individuals. TCRdb keeps only in-frame clones here, not all; method: immunoSEQ multiplex PCR. The sample includes about 1 million clones, around 74% of them seen just once. The sample consisted of memory CD4+ T cells sorted from blood. All receptors derive from a man aged 18 to 35 in good health. CDR3s include the opening cysteine and the closing phenylalanine or tryptophan. A D gene is named only where the DNA matches it firmly. Part of the rows lack a size; the others show once, few, many or a class for expanded clones.

clone size	D gene	V gene	J gene	CDR3 protein	CDR3 DNA
few	.	TRBV2	TRBJ1-5	CASSNQGSNQPQHF	TGTGCCAGCAGCAACCAGGGTAGCAATCAGCCCCAGCATTTT
.	TRBD2	TRBV18	TRBJ2-1	CASSPPVQILANEQFF	TGTGCCAGCTCACCACCGGTCCAAATACTAGCGAATGAGCAGTTCTTC
.	TRBD2	TRBV30	TRBJ2-5	CAWSLAGPSGETQYF	TGTGCCTGGAGTTTAGCGGGGCCCTCCGGAGAGACCCAGTACTTC
.	.	TRBV19	TRBJ1-5	CASSARDYSNQPQHF	TGTGCCAGTAGTGCCCGGGATTATAGCAATCAGCCCCAGCATTTT
.	.	TRBV5-1	TRBJ2-2	CASSLDGQGTTGELFF	TGCGCCAGCAGCTTGGATGGCCAGGGGACCACCGGGGAGCTGTTTTTT
.	TRBD2	TRBV5-3	TRBJ2-4	CASSLEEGGFQYF	TGTGCCAGCAGCTTAGAAGAGGGAGGGTTTCAGTACTTC
many	TRBD1	TRBV18	TRBJ2-7	CASSTRQGTYEQYF	TGTGCCAGCTCAACAAGACAGGGTACCTACGAGCAGTACTTC
.	.	TRBV6-1	TRBJ1-5	CASSEMGRQPQHF	TGTGCCAGCAGTGAAATGGGGCGGCAGCCCCAGCATTTT
.	.	TRBV10-3	TRBJ2-7	CAIRGGPSSYEQYF	TGTGCCATCAGGGGGGGCCCGAGCTCCTACGAGCAGTACTTC
.	.	TRBV27	TRBJ2-1	CASSFSLWGRDNNEQFF	TGTGCCAGCAGTTTCTCCTTATGGGGGCGAGACAACAATGAGCAGTTCTTC
.	TRBD2	TRBV5-1	TRBJ2-3	CASSGGTSEGLAGTQYF	TGCGCCAGCAGCGGGGGGACTAGCGAGGGATTGGCGGGTACGCAGTATTTT
.	.	TRBV9	TRBJ1-5	CASSDSPSGQPQHF	TGTGCCAGCAGCGACAGTCCCTCGGGGCAGCCCCAGCATTTT
.	.	TRBV7-9	TRBJ1-6	CASSLSGGSSPLHF	TGTGCCAGCAGCTTATCGGGAGGGAGTTCACCCCTCCACTTT
.	.	TRBV28	TRBJ1-4	CASSQGRKATNEKLFF	TGTGCCAGCAGTCAGGGACGTAAGGCAACTAATGAAAAACTGTTTTTT
.	TRBD1	TRBV10-3	TRBJ2-7	CASRTGLGYEQYF	TGTGCCAGCAGGACAGGGTTGGGCTACGAGCAGTACTTC
.	.	TRBV19	TRBJ1-1	CASRGPGTLNTEAFF	TGTGCCAGTAGGGGTCCCGGGACTCTGAACACTGAAGCTTTCTTT
.	.	TRBV9	TRBJ1-6	CASSGGTGRHSPLHF	TGTGCCAGCAGCGGAGGAACAGGGAGGCATTCACCCCTCCACTTT
few	.	TRBV13	TRBJ1-1	CASSRGGNTEAFF	TGTGCCAGCAGCCGAGGGGGTAACACTGAAGCTTTCTTT
.	.	TRBV5-5	TRBJ2-5	CASSLGGVQGETQYF	TGTGCCAGCAGCTTGGGTGGGGTACAAGGAGAGACCCAGTACTTC
.	.	TRBV30	TRBJ2-7	CAWRSAGGSYEQYF	TGTGCCTGGAGAAGTGCTGGAGGCTCCTACGAGCAGTACTTC
.	TRBD2	TRBV2	TRBJ2-2	CASSPTSGNTGELFF	TGTGCCAGCAGCCCGACTAGCGGTAACACCGGGGAGCTGTTTTTT
.	TRBD1	TRBV27	TRBJ1-2	CASSHGQGATYGYTF	TGTGCCAGCAGTCATGGACAGGGGGCGACCTATGGCTACACCTTC
few	.	TRBV18	TRBJ2-7	CASSPPSSGIEQYF	TGTGCCAGCTCACCCCCCAGCTCTGGGATCGAGCAGTACTTC
.	TRBD2	TRBV5-1	TRBJ2-3	CASSQGLGSTDTQYF	TGCGCCAGCAGCCAGGGACTAGGCAGCACAGATACGCAGTATTTT
.	TRBD1	TRBV9	TRBJ2-7	CASSVGTGPLEQYF	TGTGCCAGCAGCGTAGGGACAGGACCTTTGGAGCAGTACTTC
.	.	TRBV5-1	TRBJ1-5	CASSPGGVNSNQPQHF	TGCGCCAGCAGCCCCGGTGGGGTTAATAGCAATCAGCCCCAGCATTTT
.	.	TRBV5-1	TRBJ2-7	CASSLDIGSYEQYF	TGCGCCAGCAGCTTGGACATTGGGAGTTACGAGCAGTACTTC
.	.	TRBV4-2	TRBJ1-2	CASSQESRVLGGYTF	TGTGCCAGCAGCCAAGAGTCTCGGGTCCTGGGAGGCTACACCTTC
.	TRBD2	TRBV7-2	TRBJ2-7	CASISSSGRFSEQYF	TGTGCCAGCATTTCTAGTAGCGGGAGGTTCTCCGAGCAGTACTTC
.	.	TRBV7-2	TRBJ2-2	CASSLLGRTGELFF	TGTGCCAGCAGCTTATTAGGCAGGACCGGGGAGCTGTTTTTT
.	.	TRBV5-1	TRBJ1-1	CASLVPGQISSTEAFF	TGCGCCAGTCTCGTCCCGGGACAAATTTCGAGCACTGAAGCTTTCTTT
.	TRBD2	TRBV5-1	TRBJ2-5	CASSLAGTSGGARETQYF	TGCGCCAGCAGCTTGGCCGGGACTAGCGGGGGGGCCAGGGAGACCCAGTACTTC